The TCR beta chain described here comes from a study of T cell clonality in common variable immunodeficiency. Both groups were predominantly of Caucasian heritage. This clone was picked up many times. Its antigen is unidentified. Coverage ceases 3 residues before the CDR3 finishes, and the germline J gene fills in the end. This table comes from immunoSEQ multiplex PCR, and its TCRdb copy is limited to in-frame clones, with some not included. The table lists 50,000 to 60,000 clones, with no singletons. Study-level points and caveats: In common variable immunodeficiency, TCR beta chains reportedly carried fewer deletions and N-nucleotide insertions. Shared TCRbeta clones were fewer between CVID subjects than controls. Authors noted CVID clonality's cause needs subpopulation repertoire sequencing.

The CDR3 is 15 amino acids. Unmatched junction bases numbered 8, after V lost 5 bases and J lost 5 bases. Looked up from germline, CDR1 is SNHLY and CDR2 is FYNNEI. The chain employs TRBV2 and TRBJ2-2; 7 positions agree with TRBD2. The TCR sequence derives from a person aged 18 to 70 in good health. Source material: peripheral blood mononuclear cells. The covered CDR3 bases are TGTGCCAGCAGTCTGAGCGGGACGGAGACCGGGGAG. It is translated as CASSLSGTETGE. The entire CDR3 sequence reads CASSLSGTETGELFF.